What follows are 5 T cell receptor beta chains derived from one specimen sequenced in a study of blood T cell repertoires in COVID-19. Sequencing used immunoSEQ multiplex PCR; TCRdb keeps in-frame clones, though not all of them. The sample includes hundreds of thousands of clones, about 82% seen only once; the top ten take around 5.5%. The material sequenced was peripheral blood. The receptors were gathered from a man aged 50-59 years with active or convalescent COVID-19.

V gene TRBV15 combines with J gene TRBJ1-3, with D unclear. CDR1 is LNHNV and CDR2 is YYDKDF in the germline V gene (reference sequence). The CDR3 runs to 13 residues. The V gene lost 3 bases and the J gene lost 4 bases, with 7 bases spanning the gap. CDR3 DNA: TGTGCCACCAGCAGCCCGGGGGGAAACACCATATATTTT. It yields the protein CATSSPGGNTIYF.

The chain uses TRBV19 and TRBJ1-5, with 7 nucleotides matching TRBD1. V lost 5 bases to trimming and J lost 4 bases; unmatched junction nucleotides: 11. CDR1 is LNHDA and CDR2 is SQIVND in the germline V gene (reference sequence). This CDR3 region has 16 residues. CDR3 in DNA: TGTGCCAGTAGTGTGAGGGGGACAGAACCAAATCAGCCCCAGCATTTT. Its translation is CASSVRGTEPNQPQHF.

This clone was counted between two and nine times. The chain recombines TRBV7-9 with TRBJ1-1; D is ambiguous. The V gene lost 5 bases and the J gene lost 0 bases, with 13 bases spanning the gap. CDR1 is SEHNR and CDR2 is FQNEAQ in the germline V gene (reference sequence). There are 15 residues in the CDR3. CDR3 DNA sequence: TGTGCCAGCAGCCCCCAAACCGGGGTGAACACTGAAGCTTTCTTT. This sequence encodes CASSPQTGVNTEAFF.

The chain is built from TRBV4-3 and TRBJ1-5, with D maybe TRBD1 (5 bases). Trimming took off 1 base at V and 11 bases at J, with 21 bases between the two ends. The CDR3 has 16 residues. Looked up from germline, CDR1 is LGHNA and CDR2 is YSLEER. In DNA, the CDR3 is TGCGCCAGCAGCCAAGCCTACGCGGGGCCGTGGTCCGCCCAGCATTTT. Translating it yields CASSQAYAGPWSAQHF.

The V call is TRBV3-1 (or the pseudogene TRBV3-2), the J call TRBJ1-1, with D possibly TRBD1 on 6 matching bases. This CDR3 has 11 amino acids. The germline V and J ends were trimmed by 11 bases and 5 bases, with 12 bases remaining between them. The germline CDR1 and CDR2 sequences are LGHDT and YNNKEL (reference sequence). The DNA for the CDR3 is TGTGCCGCGGGGGGGGCAACTGAAGCTTTCTTT. It yields the protein CAAGGATEAFF.